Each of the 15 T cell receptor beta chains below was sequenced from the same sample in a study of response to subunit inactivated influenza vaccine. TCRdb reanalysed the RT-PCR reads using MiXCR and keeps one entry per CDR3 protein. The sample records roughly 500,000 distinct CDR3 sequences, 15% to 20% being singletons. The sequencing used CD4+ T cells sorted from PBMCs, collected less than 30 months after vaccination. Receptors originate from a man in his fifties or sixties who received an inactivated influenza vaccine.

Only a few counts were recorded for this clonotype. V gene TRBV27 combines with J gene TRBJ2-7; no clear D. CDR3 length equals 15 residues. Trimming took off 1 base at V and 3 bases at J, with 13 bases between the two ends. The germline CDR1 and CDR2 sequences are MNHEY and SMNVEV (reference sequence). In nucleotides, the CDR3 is TGTGCCAGCAGTTTATTGGGTAGGTGGGGCTACGAGCAGTACTTC. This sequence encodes CASSLLGRWGYEQYF.

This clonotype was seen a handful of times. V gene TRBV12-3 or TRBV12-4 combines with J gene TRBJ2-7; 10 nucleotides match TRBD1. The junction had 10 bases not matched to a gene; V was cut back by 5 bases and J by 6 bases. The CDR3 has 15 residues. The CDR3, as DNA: TGTGCCAGCAGTCCAAGGACAGGGGGTCGGGTCGAGCAGTACTTC. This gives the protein CASSPRTGGRVEQYF.

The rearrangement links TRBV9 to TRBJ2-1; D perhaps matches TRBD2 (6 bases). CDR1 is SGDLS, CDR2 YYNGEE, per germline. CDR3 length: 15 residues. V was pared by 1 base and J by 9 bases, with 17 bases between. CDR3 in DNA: TGTGCCAGCAGCGTACTCGGGAGTTACGGTACTGAGCAGTTCTTC. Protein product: CASSVLGSYGTEQFF. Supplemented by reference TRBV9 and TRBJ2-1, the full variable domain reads DSGVTQTPKHLITATGQRVTLRCSPRSGDLSVYWYQQSLDQGLQFLIQYYNGEERAKGNILERFSAQQFPDLHSELNLSSLELGDSALYFCASSVLGSYGTEQFFGPGTRLTVL.

In DNA, the CDR3 is TGTGCCAGCAGCTTCAGCGGCTGGGATACGCAGTATTTT. Translation: CASSFSGWDTQYF. The V and J genes are TRBV7-2 and TRBJ2-3; D may be TRBD2 (5 bases). The CDR3 spans 13 residues. V dropped 3 bases and J dropped 6 bases, with 10 bases sitting between them. CDR1 SGHTA and CDR2 FQGNSA come from the germline V gene.

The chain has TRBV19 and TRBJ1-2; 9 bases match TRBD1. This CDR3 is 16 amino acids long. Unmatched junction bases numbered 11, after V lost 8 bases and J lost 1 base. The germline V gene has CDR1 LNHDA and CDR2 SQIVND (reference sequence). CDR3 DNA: TGTGCCAGTCGGACTCTCCGGGACAGGGTTAACTATGGCTACACCTTC. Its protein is CASRTLRDRVNYGYTF.

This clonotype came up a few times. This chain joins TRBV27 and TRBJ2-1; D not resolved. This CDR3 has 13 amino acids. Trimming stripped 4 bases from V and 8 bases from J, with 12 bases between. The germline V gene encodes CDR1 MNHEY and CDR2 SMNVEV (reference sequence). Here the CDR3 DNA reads TGTGCCAGCAGTTCTATAGGGCCCCATGAGCAGTTCTTC. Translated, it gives CASSSIGPHEQFF.

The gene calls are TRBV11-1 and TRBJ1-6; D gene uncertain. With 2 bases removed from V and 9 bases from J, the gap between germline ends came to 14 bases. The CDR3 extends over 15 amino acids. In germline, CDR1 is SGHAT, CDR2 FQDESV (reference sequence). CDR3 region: CASSLNSAELSPLHF. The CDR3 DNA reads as TGTGCCAGCAGCTTAAACTCAGCCGAGCTTTCACCCCTCCACTTT.

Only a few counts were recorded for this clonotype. This CDR3 reads CASSLFRRRKQETQYF. The CDR3 region has the DNA TGTGCCAGCAGTTTATTCCGCAGGAGGAAACAAGAGACCCAGTACTTC. The chain employs TRBV28 and TRBJ2-5, with D maybe TRBD2 (5 bases). The germline V gene has CDR1 MDHEN and CDR2 SYDVKM. This CDR3 spans 16 amino acids. The V gene lost 1 base and the J gene lost 2 bases, with 14 bases spanning the gap.

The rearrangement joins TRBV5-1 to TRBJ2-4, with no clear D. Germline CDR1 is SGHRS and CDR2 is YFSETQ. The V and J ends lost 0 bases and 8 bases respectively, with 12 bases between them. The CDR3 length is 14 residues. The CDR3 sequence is CASSLGQSRDIQYF. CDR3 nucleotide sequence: TGCGCCAGCAGCTTGGGACAATCCCGGGACATTCAGTACTTC.

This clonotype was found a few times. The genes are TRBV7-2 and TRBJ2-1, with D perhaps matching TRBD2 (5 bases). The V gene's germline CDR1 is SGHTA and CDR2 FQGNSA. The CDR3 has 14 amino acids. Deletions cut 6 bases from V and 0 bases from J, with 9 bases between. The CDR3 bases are TGTGCCAGCAGAGAGGGTAGCTCCTACAATGAGCAGTTCTTC. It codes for CASREGSSYNEQFF.

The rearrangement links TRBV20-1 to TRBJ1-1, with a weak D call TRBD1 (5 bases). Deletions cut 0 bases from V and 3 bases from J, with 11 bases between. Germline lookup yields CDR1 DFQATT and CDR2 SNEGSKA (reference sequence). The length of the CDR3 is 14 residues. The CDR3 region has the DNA TGCAGTGCTAGAGACCTAGACAGAGACACTGAAGCTTTCTTT. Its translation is CSARDLDRDTEAFF.

CDR3 residues: CASSIIDSLHEQYF. DNA for the CDR3: TGTGCCAGCAGTATAATCGACAGCCTCCACGAGCAGTACTTC. The chain joins TRBV12-3 or TRBV12-4 to TRBJ2-7, with D perhaps TRBD1 (5 bases). This CDR3 region has 14 residues. V was cut by 5 bases and J by 5 bases, with 16 bases left in between.

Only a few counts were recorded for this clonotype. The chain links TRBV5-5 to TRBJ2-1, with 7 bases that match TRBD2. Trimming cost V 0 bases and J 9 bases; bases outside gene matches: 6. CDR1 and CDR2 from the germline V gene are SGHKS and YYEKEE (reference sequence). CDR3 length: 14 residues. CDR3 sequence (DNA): TGTGCCAGCAGCTTGGGGGTGTCGGGGGGTGAGCAGTTCTTC. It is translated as CASSLGVSGGEQFF.

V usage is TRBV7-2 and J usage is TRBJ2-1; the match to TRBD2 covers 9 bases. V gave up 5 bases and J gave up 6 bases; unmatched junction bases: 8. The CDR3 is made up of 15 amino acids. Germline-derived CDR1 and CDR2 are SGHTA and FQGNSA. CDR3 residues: CASSRLAGPSNEQFF. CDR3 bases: TGTGCCAGCAGCCGTCTAGCGGGGCCTTCCAATGAGCAGTTCTTC.

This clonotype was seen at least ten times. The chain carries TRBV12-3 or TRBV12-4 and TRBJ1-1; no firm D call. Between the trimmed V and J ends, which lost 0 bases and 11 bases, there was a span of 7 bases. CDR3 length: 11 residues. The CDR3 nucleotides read TGTGCCAGCAGTTTAGCCGGGGAGGCTTTCTTT. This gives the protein CASSLAGEAFF.